Following are 3 T cell receptor beta chains from one sample sequenced in a study of blood T cell repertoires in COVID-19. Produced via immunoSEQ multiplex PCR; TCRdb's table is partial and in-frame only. The data hold about 72,000 clones, with 80% to 95% observed a single time. The sample taken for sequencing was peripheral blood. The receptors were sampled from a woman aged 55-70 years with active COVID-19.

The CDR3 region is CASSLGPYGYTF. The CDR3 DNA follows: TGTGCCAGCAGTCTGGGGCCCTATGGCTACACCTTC. V usage is TRBV12-3 or TRBV12-4 and J usage is TRBJ1-2, with D tentatively TRBD1 (5 bases). The CDR3 extends over 12 amino acids. Trimming left V 5 bases short and J 4 bases short, with 8 bases between.

The V and J genes are TRBV7-9 and TRBJ1-6; the D is unclear. The ends were cut back, 2 bases at V and 7 bases at J, with 9 bases in the middle. Germline V gene data show CDR1 as SEHNR and CDR2 as FQNEAQ (reference sequence). CDR3 length equals 14 residues. The CDR3 sequence: CASSLPGLNSPLHF. CDR3 nucleotide sequence: TGTGCCAGCAGCTTACCCGGACTAAATTCACCCCTCCACTTT.

This chain uses TRBV3-1 (or the pseudogene TRBV3-2) with TRBJ2-3, with a possible D match to TRBD2 (5 bases). V lost 2 bases to trimming and J lost 0 bases, with 15 bases between them. The germline V gene encodes CDR1 LGHDT and CDR2 YNNKEL (reference sequence). CDR3 size: 17 residues. The CDR3 bases are TGTGCCAGCAGCCAACAGAGGAAAGCGGCTAGCACAGATACGCAGTATTTT. It translates to CASSQQRKAASTDTQYF.